Each of the 21 T cell receptor beta chains below was sequenced from the same sample in a study of Ad26.COV2.S vaccination and SARS-CoV-2 variants. Treatment defined: over 15 received Ad26.COV2.S at low or high dose, single or two shots; roughly 5 received placebo; per-sample allocation not given. Sampling happened 63 days after the first vaccine or placebo injection. Profiling relied on immunoSEQ multiplex PCR, and the TCRdb table lists in-frame clones only, not all of them. The sample carries almost 400,000 clones, roughly 90% recorded once. The input for sequencing was peripheral blood, taken in a trial of Ad26.COV2.S vaccine versus placebo. Source of these receptors: a person between 18 and 65 years old who received the Ad26.COV2.S COVID-19 vaccine or a placebo.

This clone appeared a single time. The rearrangement uses TRBV10-1 and TRBJ1-6; D not resolved. CDR1 and CDR2 from the germline V gene are WNHNN and SYGVQD (reference sequence). There are 17 residues in the CDR3. V was pared by 5 bases and J by 0 bases, with 14 bases between. The CDR3 nucleotides are TGCGCCAGCAGTCCGGCACGGTCGAGCTCCTATAATTCACCCCTCCACTTT. Protein product: CASSPARSSSYNSPLHF.

This rearrangement joins TRBV21-1 to TRBJ2-1; the table names TRBD2, a call not compared with the DNA. TRBV21-1 is a documented pseudogene. CDR3 length equals 17 residues. CDR3 DNA: TGTGCCAGCAGCAAAGTTCGGGCTAGCGGGAGGAGCAGTGAGCAGTTCTTC. The encoded protein is CASSKVRASGRSSEQFF.

The V call is TRBV28, the J call TRBJ1-6; 7 bases align to TRBD1. The germline V gene has CDR1 MDHEN and CDR2 SYDVKM. Trimming took 6 bases from V and 7 from J; bases not matched to a gene: 9. The CDR3 length is 15 residues. The CDR3: CASSPMTGQNSPLHF. The CDR3 nucleotides are TGTGCCAGCAGCCCAATGACAGGGCAGAATTCACCCCTCCACTTT.

V gene TRBV10-1 combines with J gene TRBJ1-2; maybe TRBD1 (5 bases). Trimming pared 0 bases from V and 4 bases from J, leaving 12 bases between. CDR1 is WNHNN, CDR2 SYGVQD, per germline (reference sequence). The CDR3 length is 15 residues. Here the CDR3 reads CASSESRDGGYGYTF. The CDR3 coding sequence is TGCGCCAGCAGTGAGTCAAGGGATGGGGGCTATGGCTACACCTTC.

The rearrangement uses TRBV30 and TRBJ1-4, with a possible D match to TRBD1 (5 bases). Germline V gene sequence: CDR1 GTSNPN, CDR2 SVGIG (reference sequence). Trimming shortened V by 3 bases and J by 0 bases, and 5 bases separated the two germline ends. The CDR3 is made up of 13 amino acids. CDR3 DNA sequence: TGTGCCTGGAGGGACACAACTAATGAAAAACTGTTTTTT. Translated: CAWRDTTNEKLFF.

The gene calls are TRBV25-1 and TRBJ2-1; no firm D call. The germline V gene has CDR1 MGHDK and CDR2 SYGVNS. CDR3 length: 11 residues. The germline V and J ends were trimmed by 11 bases and 6 bases, with 11 bases remaining between them. DNA for the CDR3: TGTGCCCAGTCCCGGGCCAATGAGCAGTTCTTC. This translates into CAQSRANEQFF.

Concerning this clone itself: The germline gene is not matched at one end of the junction; a read error may be the cause. This same CDR3 is encoded by further DNA sequences in the sample. The V call is TRBV24-1, the J call TRBJ2-1; D is possibly TRBD2 (6 bases). Germline lookup yields CDR1 KGHDR and CDR2 SFDVKD. The CDR3 contains 13 residues. The CDR3 here is CATSDSAGLEQFF. The CDR3 nucleotides read TGTGCCACCAGCGATTCCGCGGGGCTTGAGCAGTTCTTC.

A few counts support this clone. The J gene is TRBJ2-1, the V gene TRBV24-1; D unclear. Germline-derived CDR1 and CDR2 are KGHDR and SFDVKD. The germline V and J ends were trimmed by 2 bases and 2 bases, with 3 bases remaining between them. This CDR3 comprises 13 residues. The CDR3 loop is CATSDSTYNEQFF. CDR3 nucleotide sequence: TGTGCCACCAGTGATTCGACCTACAATGAGCAGTTCTTC.

The J gene is TRBJ2-3, the V gene TRBV4-1; D not certain. CDR3 length: 13 amino acids. Germline lookup yields CDR1 MGHRA and CDR2 YSYEKL. Trimming removed 1 base at V and 7 bases at J, with 9 bases between. CDR3: CASSQATAYTQYF. The CDR3 DNA reads as TGCGCCAGCAGCCAAGCCACAGCATATACGCAGTATTTT.

This clone was counted a few times. This chain uses TRBV4-1 with TRBJ2-1; 10 nucleotides agree with TRBD2. This CDR3 has 17 residues. From germline, CDR1 is MGHRA and CDR2 YSYEKL. V trimming: 4 bases; J trimming: 2 bases; junction bases outside the gene matches: 8. CDR3 bases: TGCGCCAGCAGCCCGTCTGCGAGCGGGAGGGCCTACAATGAGCAGTTCTTC. This gives the protein CASSPSASGRAYNEQFF.

Here the CDR3 reads CASSFAGDAEAFF. DNA for the CDR3: TGTGCCAGCAGTTTTGCAGGGGATGCTGAAGCTTTCTTT. The V gene is TRBV12-3 or TRBV12-4, the J gene TRBJ1-1, with a possible D match to TRBD1 (6 bases). V lost 3 bases to trimming and J lost 6 bases, with 11 bases between them. The CDR3 spans 13 residues.

The chain is built from TRBV6-5 and TRBJ1-4; D is uncertain. The germline V gene encodes CDR1 MNHEY and CDR2 SVGAGI. The V and J ends lost 6 bases and 2 bases respectively, with 7 bases between them. CDR3 length equals 13 residues. The CDR3: CASSHGTNEKLFF. For the CDR3, the DNA is TGTGCCAGCAGCCATGGCACTAATGAAAAACTGTTTTTT.

The rearrangement links TRBV5-1 to TRBJ2-5, with D hard to call. The germline V gene has CDR1 SGHRS and CDR2 YFSETQ. The CDR3 is 16 amino acids. The germline V and J ends were trimmed by 2 bases and 5 bases, with 19 bases remaining between them. CDR3 residues: CASSLLAASVGETQYF. For the CDR3, the DNA is TGCGCCAGCAGCTTATTGGCAGCGAGCGTGGGCGAGACCCAGTACTTC.

The chain joins TRBV15 to TRBJ2-1, with 7 bases aligning to TRBD2. Germline V lookup: CDR1 LNHNV, CDR2 YYDKDF (reference sequence). The CDR3 totals 15 residues. J was trimmed by 6 bases and V by 9 bases; bases with no gene match: 14. CDR3 protein: CATHLGGTPPNEQFF. In DNA, the CDR3 is TGTGCCACTCACTTGGGGGGGACTCCTCCCAATGAGCAGTTCTTC.

This clone has a handful of counts. The chain has TRBV28 and TRBJ2-2; 10 bases align to TRBD2. Germline V gene sequence: CDR1 MDHEN, CDR2 SYDVKM. The CDR3 spans 15 residues. Trimming took 10 bases from V and 6 from J; bases not matched to a gene: 11. The CDR3 protein is CATRFSSGSSGELFF. The CDR3 DNA follows: TGTGCCACCCGATTCTCTAGCGGGAGTTCCGGGGAGCTGTTTTTT.

The chain carries TRBV7-2 and TRBJ2-7; TRBD1 is a possible D gene (6 bases). Per the germline V gene, CDR1 is SGHTA and CDR2 is FQGNSA. The V gene lost 8 bases and the J gene lost 0 bases, with 11 bases spanning the gap. The CDR3 contains 13 residues. Here the CDR3 DNA reads TGTGCCAGCGGGACACCTTTCTCCTACGAGCAGTACTTC. Translated, it gives CASGTPFSYEQYF.

This CDR3 reads CASSIDSRGPETQYF. The DNA for the CDR3 is TGTGCCAGTAGTATAGACTCGCGAGGCCCAGAGACCCAGTACTTC. The chain employs TRBV19 and TRBJ2-5; D unresolved. V lost 0 bases to trimming and J lost 4 bases, with 12 bases between them. The CDR3 spans 15 residues. The germline V gene encodes CDR1 LNHDA and CDR2 SQIVND (reference sequence).

The chain employs TRBV28 and TRBJ1-2; 10 bases line up with TRBD1. The CDR3 covers 14 residues. Per germline, CDR1 MDHEN and CDR2 SYDVKM. With V trimmed by 5 bases and J by 5 bases, 5 bases remained unmatched. CDR3 region: CASSGPGQGYGYTF. In DNA form, the CDR3 reads TGTGCCAGCAGTGGACCGGGACAGGGGTATGGCTACACCTTC.

This sequence joins TRBV7-6 and TRBJ2-1; the match to TRBD2 covers 7 bases. The germline V gene has CDR1 SGHVS and CDR2 FNYEAQ. CDR3 length equals 15 residues. After removal of 1 base from V and 4 bases from J, the junction contained 4 bases not matched to a gene. The CDR3 loop reads CASSLEAAGYNEQFF. In DNA form, the CDR3 reads TGTGCCAGCAGCTTAGAGGCAGCGGGGTACAATGAGCAGTTCTTC. The full variable domain, with the rest looked up from reference TRBV7-6 and TRBJ2-1, is GAGVSQSPRYKVTKRGQDVALRCDPISGHVSLYWYRQALGQGPEFLTYFNYEAQQDKSGLPNDRFSAERPEGSISTLTIQRTEQRDSAMYRCASSLEAAGYNEQFFGPGTRLTVL.

Of note for this clone: A junction end diverges from the germline sequence, so it may reflect a read error. The chain carries TRBV11-2 and TRBJ2-1; D not certain. Germline V CDR1 and CDR2: SGHAT, FQNNGV. The CDR3 covers 12 residues. The CDR3 coding sequence is TGTGCCAGCAGCTTATCCTTCAATGAGCAGTTCTTC. This gives the protein CASSLSFNEQFF.

This chain connects TRBV13 to TRBJ1-1; D gene unclear. The CDR3 sequence is 15 residues long. Between the trimmed V and J ends, which lost 1 base and 0 bases, there was a span of 9 bases. Germline V gene lookup returns CDR1 PRHDT and CDR2 FYEKMQ (reference sequence). Written as DNA, the CDR3 is TGTGCCAGCAGCTTAGCCCGGGCTTTGAACACTGAAGCTTTCTTT. This codes for CASSLARALNTEAFF.